Shown below are 25 T cell receptor beta chains from a single sample sequenced in a study of T cell repertoires in cytomegalovirus infection. Antigens for these TCRs are unknown. One entry per CDR3 protein, called by TCRdb with MiXCR from the reads. The repertoire holds around 750,000 distinct CDR3 sequences, roughly 33% seen once, with around 11% in the top ten. The source material was cultured CD8+ T cells from PBMCs, sampled from culture after CMV antigen stimulation. The receptors originated from a human donor in good health (CMV status not recorded). Some clones in this sample may be carry-over from other donors' samples.

This clonotype was counted only a few times. The chain employs TRBV2 and TRBJ2-3; possibly TRBD2 for D (6 bases). The V end was cut by 4 bases, the J end by 6 bases, with 14 bases between. There are 14 residues in the CDR3. CDR1 is SNHLY, CDR2 FYNNEI, per germline. In DNA form, the CDR3 reads TGTGCCAGCAGTGGGGGCAGGGCGGGGGATACGCAGTATTTT. It encodes CASSGGRAGDTQYF. Filled out from reference TRBV2 and TRBJ2-3, the complete variable domain reads EPEVTQTPSHQVTQMGQEVILRCVPISNHLYFYWYRQILGQKVEFLVSFYNNEISEKSEIFDDQFSVERPDGSNFTLKIRSTKLEDSAMYFCASSGGRAGDTQYFGPGTRLTVL.

This clonotype was seen many times. The chain employs TRBV27 and TRBJ2-1; 11 bases match TRBD2. Unmatched junction bases numbered 5, after V lost 6 bases and J lost 4 bases. CDR1 and CDR2 (germline): MNHEY, SMNVEV (reference sequence). This CDR3 has 15 amino acids. CDR3 sequence (DNA): TGTGCCAGCAGCCTGACTAGCGGGGTGTACAATGAGCAGTTCTTC. It specifies CASSLTSGVYNEQFF.

The rearrangement joins TRBV27 to TRBJ1-1; possible D gene TRBD1, 5 bases. Germline V gene data show CDR1 as MNHEY and CDR2 as SMNVEV (reference sequence). Trimming took off 8 bases at V and 8 bases at J, with 12 bases between the two ends. This CDR3 spans 11 amino acids. The CDR3 region has the DNA TGTGCCAGCCACACAGGCCGGGAAGCTTTCTTT. As protein: CASHTGREAFF.

To note about this clonotype: It may be a read error: a sequence one base away is much more abundant. This chain uses TRBV7-6 with TRBJ1-1; D unresolved. Germline values: CDR1 SGHVS, CDR2 FNYEAQ. The germline V and J ends were trimmed by 3 bases and 12 bases, with 17 bases remaining between them. The CDR3 runs 13 residues. The CDR3 region has the DNA TGTGCCAGCAGCTTCGGTACCCACGGGCATCCTTTCTTT. This encodes CASSFGTHGHPFF.

J is TRBJ2-5 and V is TRBV15; D unclear. V lost 0 bases, J lost 4 bases, and 3 bases lay in between. The germline V gene has CDR1 LNHNV and CDR2 YYDKDF (reference sequence). The length of the CDR3 is 12 residues. The CDR3, as DNA: TGTGCCACCAGCAGAGATAGAGAGACCCAGTACTTC. Protein sequence: CATSRDRETQYF.

The CDR3 is CASSDRGAETDTQYF. CDR3 coding DNA: TGTGCCAGCAGTGATCGGGGGGCTGAGACAGATACGCAGTATTTT. V and J are TRBV25-1 and TRBJ2-3; perhaps TRBD2 as D (7 bases). Germline V gene lookup returns CDR1 MGHDK and CDR2 SYGVNS. Deletions cut 3 bases from V and 3 bases from J, with 13 bases between. The CDR3 extends over 15 amino acids.

The chain combines TRBV5-8 with TRBJ2-3; 10 nucleotides agree with TRBD2. The CDR3 length is 16 residues. Germline CDR1 is SGHTS and CDR2 is YDEGEE. V was clipped by 0 bases and J by 4 bases; unmatched bases: 5. The CDR3 nucleotides read TGTGCCAGCAGCTTGGAGCCAGCGGGGGGGCCAGATACGCAGTATTTT. It is translated as CASSLEPAGGPDTQYF.

This clonotype was seen many times. This chain connects TRBV7-6 to TRBJ2-1; TRBD2 matches 9 bases. Trimming removed 5 bases from V and 7 bases from J; junction bases left unmatched: 6. Germline V gene data show CDR1 as SGHVS and CDR2 as FNYEAQ. The CDR3 has 14 amino acids. The CDR3 DNA is TGTGCCAGCAGCACGCGGGGGGGCGTTAATGAGCAGTTCTTC. This translates into CASSTRGGVNEQFF.

The CDR3 region is CSASNAAEAFF. CDR3 DNA: TGCAGTGCTAGTAACGCCGCTGAAGCTTTCTTT. This chain links TRBV20-1 with TRBJ1-1; the D is unclear. Germline CDR1 DFQATT, CDR2 SNEGSKA (reference sequence). V lost 3 bases to trimming and J lost 6 bases, with 8 bases between them. The CDR3 contains 11 residues.

The chain carries TRBV15 and TRBJ1-5, with TRBD1 matching 7 bases. In germline, CDR1 is LNHNV, CDR2 YYDKDF (reference sequence). The CDR3 contains 15 residues. V lost 1 base to trimming and J lost 5 bases; unmatched junction nucleotides: 5. The CDR3: CATSRAGGAYQPQHF. The CDR3 region has the DNA TGTGCCACCAGCAGAGCAGGGGGGGCCTATCAGCCCCAGCATTTT.

This clonotype has ten or more counts. The J gene is TRBJ1-2, the V gene TRBV7-2; 7 bases line up with TRBD1. This CDR3 has 16 amino acids. J was trimmed by 2 bases and V by 6 bases; bases with no gene match: 12. Germline V gene sequence: CDR1 SGHTA, CDR2 FQGNSA. CDR3 in amino acids: CASSYPGGQANYGYTF. For the CDR3, the DNA is TGTGCCAGCAGTTACCCCGGTGGACAGGCCAACTATGGCTACACCTTC.

V usage is TRBV20-1 and J usage is TRBJ1-2; D not resolved. The CDR3 totals 12 residues. CDR1 and CDR2 (germline): DFQATT, SNEGSKA (reference sequence). V lost 3 bases and J 3 bases, leaving 8 bases between the germline ends. CDR3 residues: CSASLSDYGYTF. The DNA for the CDR3 is TGCAGTGCTAGTTTGTCGGACTATGGCTACACCTTC.

This sequence joins TRBV12-3 or TRBV12-4 and TRBJ1-2; D gene ambiguous. The ends were cut back, 9 bases at V and 0 bases at J, with 8 bases in the middle. The CDR3 is 12 residues long. The CDR3 reads CASGVSNYGYTF. The CDR3 coding sequence is TGTGCCAGTGGGGTATCTAACTATGGCTACACCTTC.

This chain connects TRBV12-3 or TRBV12-4 to TRBJ2-1; TRBD1 is a possible D gene (5 bases). The ends were cut back, 3 bases at V and 12 bases at J, with 12 bases in the middle. This CDR3 region has 12 residues. CDR3 sequence: CASSFERQTQFF. The CDR3 DNA reads as TGTGCCAGCAGTTTTGAGAGACAGACGCAGTTCTTC.

This clonotype appeared a few times. CDR3 sequence: CASTFPRTGGYNEQFF. In DNA form, the CDR3 reads TGTGCCAGCACCTTCCCTCGGACAGGGGGCTACAATGAGCAGTTCTTC. The V gene is TRBV11-2, the J gene TRBJ2-1; 10 positions match TRBD1. Trimming took 7 bases from V and 3 from J; bases not matched to a gene: 9. There are 16 residues in the CDR3. The germline gives CDR1 SGHAT, CDR2 FQNNGV.

This clonotype was seen more than once but under ten times. The gene calls are TRBV7-8 and TRBJ1-6, with 8 positions matching TRBD1. V was pared by 3 bases and J by 7 bases, with 8 bases of the junction left unmatched. The CDR3 runs 16 residues. Germline assignment: CDR1 SGHVS and CDR2 FQNEAQ. The CDR3 nucleotides read TGTGCCAGCAGCTTTACAGGGGGGGGATTGAATTCACCCCTCCACTTT. Amino acid sequence: CASSFTGGGLNSPLHF.

Concerning this clonotype itself: A read error may be the cause here, since a much bigger clone is one base away. The V and J genes are TRBV5-4 and TRBJ2-2; 8 nucleotides agree with TRBD2. Per the germline V gene, CDR1 is SGHNT and CDR2 is YYREEE (reference sequence). The CDR3 sequence is 15 residues long. CDR3: CTSSWSGGFTGELFF. In DNA, the CDR3 is TGTACCAGCAGCTGGAGCGGGGGCTTCACCGGGGAGCTGTTTTTT.

This clonotype has more than one count but fewer than ten. The CDR3 loop reads CASSLAPSGGATDTQYF. The CDR3 region has the DNA TGTGCCAGCAGCTTAGCGCCCAGCGGGGGAGCCACAGATACGCAGTATTTT. J is TRBJ2-3 and V is TRBV11-1, with 8 bases matching TRBD2. The J segment lost 2 bases and the V segment lost 0 bases, leaving 7 bases of the junction unmatched. The CDR3 length is 17 residues. The germline V gene has CDR1 SGHAT and CDR2 FQDESV (reference sequence).

With regard to this clonotype: The germline gene is not matched at one end of the junction; a read error may be the cause. V gene TRBV19 combines with J gene TRBJ1-1; no firm D call. Looked up from germline, CDR1 is LNHDA and CDR2 is SQIVND (reference sequence). CDR3 length: 11 residues. The CDR3 nucleotides read TGTACCAGACCTATGAACACTGAAGCTTTCTTT. Translation gives CTRPMNTEAFF.

This clonotype came up a few times. The CDR3 DNA reads TGCGCCAGCAGTGAGCCAGCGGCGGGGGAGACCCAGTACTTC. It translates to CASSEPAAGETQYF. This chain connects TRBV10-2 to TRBJ2-5, with a tentative D call TRBD2 (6 bases). CDR3 length equals 14 residues. Germline loops: CDR1 WSHSY, CDR2 SAAADI. Trimming removed 2 bases at V and 5 bases at J, with 12 bases between.

This clonotype showed up just a few times. The V and J genes are TRBV25-1 and TRBJ2-1, with a weak D call TRBD1 (6 bases). The CDR3 consists of 17 residues. The germline V gene has CDR1 MGHDK and CDR2 SYGVNS. Deletions cut 4 bases from V and 6 bases from J, with 22 bases between. The CDR3 is CASSGVLGTIGPNEQFF. CDR3 bases: TGTGCCAGCAGTGGGGTGTTGGGGACAATCGGTCCCAATGAGCAGTTCTTC.

This clonotype has ten or more counts. The chain carries TRBV7-6 and TRBJ2-5; 8 positions match TRBD1. CDR1 is SGHVS, CDR2 FNYEAQ, per germline. CDR3 length: 15 amino acids. Unmatched junction bases numbered 7, after V lost 5 bases and J lost 2 bases. CDR3 region: CASSIGTGPQETQYF. In nucleotides, the CDR3 is TGTGCCAGCAGCATCGGGACAGGTCCTCAAGAGACCCAGTACTTC.

In regard to this clonotype: A much larger clone lies one base from this, so it may be a read error. This chain links TRBV27 with TRBJ2-5; unclear D gene. Germline V lookup: CDR1 MNHEY, CDR2 SMNVEV (reference sequence). This CDR3 has 13 residues. CDR3 in amino acids: CASSLAWQEIQYF. DNA of the CDR3: TGTGCCAGCAGTTTAGCTTGGCAAGAGATCCAGTACTTC.

V usage is TRBV15 and J usage is TRBJ1-5, with TRBD1 matching over 7 bases. CDR3 length: 14 amino acids. With V trimmed by 5 bases and J by 10 bases, 11 bases remained unmatched. In germline, CDR1 is LNHNV, CDR2 YYDKDF (reference sequence). This CDR3 reads CATSPQGPGGPQHF. CDR3 sequence (DNA): TGTGCCACCAGCCCACAGGGGCCCGGTGGACCCCAGCATTTT.

This clonotype has only a few counts. The chain has TRBV7-9 and TRBJ2-5, with 7 bases identical to TRBD1. The CDR3 length is 17 residues. CDR1 SEHNR and CDR2 FQNEAQ come from the germline V gene (reference sequence). J lost 0 bases, V lost 3 bases, and 10 bases had no gene match. In DNA, the CDR3 is TGTGCCAGCAGCTTTTCGGCCAGGGGGATCCACCAAGAGACCCAGTACTTC. Translation gives CASSFSARGIHQETQYF.